This is a list of T cell receptor beta chains from one sample in a study of kidney transplant recipient with SARS-CoV-2 infection. TCRdb reanalysed the reads using MiXCR and keeps one entry per CDR3 protein. The data show fewer than 250,000 distinct CDR3 sequences, with under 30% seen just once and 6% to 8.5% held by the top ten. The material was a blood sample, obtained at baseline and on roughly day 120 from a kidney transplant recipient. Receptor source: a male patient aged 30 to 39 who had COVID-19 and was a kidney transplant recipient. Some T cells may arise from the graft donor. Each CDR3 is given with its conserved first and last residue. Each record gives: V gene, J gene, D gene, clone size, CDR3 DNA, CDR3 protein. D genes are given only for firm matches. Not every row has a clone size; where given, it reads once, few, many or a size class.

V gene: TRBV7-2
J gene: TRBJ2-7
D gene: TRBD2
clone size: many
CDR3 DNA: TGTGCCAGCAGCGGGAGGGTCGAGCAGTACTTC
CDR3 protein: CASSGRVEQYF

V gene: TRBV19
J gene: TRBJ1-2
D gene: -
clone size: many
CDR3 DNA: TGTGCCAGTAGTTTCGACTGGACAAATCGAAAGACCTATGGCTACACCTTC
CDR3 protein: CASSFDWTNRKTYGYTF

V gene: TRBV18
J gene: TRBJ2-7
D gene: -
clone size: -
CDR3 DNA: TGTGCCAGCTCACCAAGGAGGGTGGGACACCAATCCTGCGAGCAGTACTTC
CDR3 protein: CASSPRRVGHQSCEQYF

V gene: TRBV5-6
J gene: TRBJ1-1
D gene: -
clone size: many
CDR3 DNA: TGTGCCAGCAGCTTGGTCGGGGGCAGGAGGACTGAAGCTTTCTTT
CDR3 protein: CASSLVGGRRTEAFF

V gene: TRBV6-2/TRBV6-3
J gene: TRBJ1-2
D gene: -
clone size: -
CDR3 DNA: TGTGCCAGCAGTTCGTGCTTCTGCATCGGAAAGACCTATGGCTACACCTTC
CDR3 protein: CASSSCFCIGKTYGYTF

V gene: TRBV30
J gene: TRBJ2-1
D gene: -
clone size: -
CDR3 DNA: TGTGCCTGGACCTCGGACACGGGGGAGCAGTTCTTC
CDR3 protein: CAWTSDTGEQFF

V gene: TRBV20-1
J gene: TRBJ2-3
D gene: TRBD2
clone size: -
CDR3 DNA: TGCAGTGCTAGAAGCACTAGCGGGAACACAGATACGCAGTATTTT
CDR3 protein: CSARSTSGNTDTQYF

V gene: TRBV25-1
J gene: TRBJ2-3
D gene: -
clone size: -
CDR3 DNA: TGTGCCAGCAGCAGTGGGCGGAGTATCCTAGATACGCAGTATTTT
CDR3 protein: CASSSGRSILDTQYF

V gene: TRBV3-1
J gene: TRBJ2-2
D gene: -
clone size: many
CDR3 DNA: TGTGCCAGCAGCACGAAAATTCCCATTTCAGGCTTGACCCGGGAGCTGTTTTTT
CDR3 protein: CASSTKIPISGLTRELFF

V gene: TRBV20-1
J gene: TRBJ1-5
D gene: TRBD1
clone size: many
CDR3 DNA: TGCAGTGCTAGTCGTGACAGGGTAAATCAGCCCCAGCATTTT
CDR3 protein: CSASRDRVNQPQHF

V gene: TRBV7-6
J gene: TRBJ1-2
D gene: -
clone size: -
CDR3 DNA: TGTGCCAACAGCACAATCAATGAATCTCGAAAGACCTATGGCTACACCTTC
CDR3 protein: CANSTINESRKTYGYTF

V gene: TRBV7-3
J gene: TRBJ2-7
D gene: TRBD1
clone size: many
CDR3 DNA: TGTGCCAGCTCGGTCGGGGACAGGGATCGCGAGCAGTACTTC
CDR3 protein: CASSVGDRDREQYF

V gene: TRBV5-1
J gene: TRBJ2-7
D gene: TRBD1
clone size: many
CDR3 DNA: TGCGCCAGCAGCTTGGTTTCCGGGACAGGGCCTAACGAGCAGTACTTC
CDR3 protein: CASSLVSGTGPNEQYF

V gene: TRBV25-1
J gene: TRBJ1-1
D gene: -
clone size: many
CDR3 DNA: TGTGCCAGCAGTGAGCAGTCGAACACTGAAGCTTTCTTT
CDR3 protein: CASSEQSNTEAFF

V gene: TRBV6-5
J gene: TRBJ2-5
D gene: TRBD1
clone size: -
CDR3 DNA: TGTGCCAGCGGGACAGCTGCTGAAGAGACCCAGTACTTC
CDR3 protein: CASGTAAEETQYF

V gene: TRBV15
J gene: TRBJ1-2
D gene: -
clone size: many
CDR3 DNA: TGTGCCACCAGCAGGGCAATAAGGTGTGGAAAGACCTATGGCTACACCTTC
CDR3 protein: CATSRAIRCGKTYGYTF

V gene: TRBV8-2
J gene: TRBJ2-6
D gene: -
clone size: -
CDR3 DNA: TGTGGCGGCTCCTCAAGGATAACACAAAGTCGGGCCAACGTCCTGACTTTC
CDR3 protein: CGGSSRITQSRANVLTF

V gene: TRBV4-2
J gene: TRBJ2-1
D gene: -
clone size: many
CDR3 DNA: TGTGCCAGCAGCCAAGATCCTGGTGTAGGACAGTTCTTC
CDR3 protein: CASSQDPGVGQFF

V gene: TRBV14
J gene: TRBJ2-7
D gene: TRBD1
clone size: -
CDR3 DNA: TGTGCCAGCAGCCCGCCGGGACAGGGTGGGGGCTCCTACGAGCAGTACTTC
CDR3 protein: CASSPPGQGGGSYEQYF

V gene: TRBV10-3
J gene: TRBJ1-2
D gene: TRBD1
clone size: many
CDR3 DNA: TGTGCCATCAGTGAACCCGACAGGGCTAACTATGGCTACACCTTC
CDR3 protein: CAISEPDRANYGYTF

V gene: TRBV5-5
J gene: TRBJ1-1
D gene: -
clone size: many
CDR3 DNA: TGTGCCAGCACCGATAGCGCTGAAGCTTTCTTT
CDR3 protein: CASTDSAEAFF

V gene: TRBV11-2
J gene: TRBJ1-2
D gene: -
clone size: few
CDR3 DNA: TGTGCCAGCAGCTTCGACCAAACAAGCAGAAAGACCTATGGCTACACCTTC
CDR3 protein: CASSFDQTSRKTYGYTF

V gene: TRBV5-1
J gene: TRBJ1-1
D gene: TRBD1
clone size: many
CDR3 DNA: TGCGCCAGCAGCTTGGAGACAGGGGGCGGGAACACTGAAGCTTTCTTT
CDR3 protein: CASSLETGGGNTEAFF

V gene: TRBV12-3/TRBV12-4
J gene: TRBJ2-3
D gene: -
clone size: -
CDR3 DNA: TGTGCCTGCAGTTTCGGCGGGGGCCTCACAGATACGCAGTATTTT
CDR3 protein: CACSFGGGLTDTQYF

V gene: TRBV25-1
J gene: TRBJ2-1
D gene: -
clone size: -
CDR3 DNA: TGTGCCAGCAGTGAATATCAGGGGGAGGGGAATGAGCAGTTCTTC
CDR3 protein: CASSEYQGEGNEQFF

V gene: TRBV11-2
J gene: TRBJ1-2
D gene: -
clone size: many
CDR3 DNA: TGTGCCAGCAGCACGGACCAAACAAGCAGAAAGACCTATGGCTACACCTTC
CDR3 protein: CASSTDQTSRKTYGYTF

V gene: TRBV7-9
J gene: TRBJ2-5
D gene: TRBD1
clone size: many
CDR3 DNA: TGTGCCAGCAGTAGGGACAGAATCCAAGAGACCCAGTACTTC
CDR3 protein: CASSRDRIQETQYF

V gene: TRBV5-1
J gene: TRBJ1-2
D gene: -
clone size: many
CDR3 DNA: TGCGCCAGCAGCTTGGAGGGTGACTATGGCTACACCTTC
CDR3 protein: CASSLEGDYGYTF

V gene: TRBV12-3/TRBV12-4
J gene: TRBJ2-1
D gene: TRBD1
clone size: -
CDR3 DNA: TGTGCCGGCAGTCGAGTACGGGACAGGGGGTTGAACAATGAGCAGTTCTTC
CDR3 protein: CAGSRVRDRGLNNEQFF

V gene: TRBV2
J gene: TRBJ2-3
D gene: TRBD2
clone size: -
CDR3 DNA: TGTGCCAGCAGTGAAGCGGACCCGGGACTAGCGGGACCCACAGATACGCAGTATTTT
CDR3 protein: CASSEADPGLAGPTDTQYF

V gene: TRBV3-1
J gene: TRBJ1-2
D gene: -
clone size: few
CDR3 DNA: TGTGCCAGCAGCGGGCCAGTCACCCTTCGAAAGACCTATGGCTACACCTTC
CDR3 protein: CASSGPVTLRKTYGYTF

V gene: TRBV12-2
J gene: TRBJ2-3
D gene: -
clone size: -
CDR3 DNA: TGTGCAAGTCACTCCACACTAGCGGGAGAGCGCACAGATACGCAGTATTTT
CDR3 protein: CASHSTLAGERTDTQYF

V gene: TRBV14
J gene: TRBJ1-1
D gene: -
clone size: many
CDR3 DNA: TGTGCCAGCAGCCAGGCACTTTGGGGGAACACTGAAGCTTTCTTT
CDR3 protein: CASSQALWGNTEAFF

V gene: TRBV10-2
J gene: TRBJ1-2
D gene: -
clone size: many
CDR3 DNA: TGCGCCAGCAGTTTACAAGGCACTTCTAGAAAGACCTATGGCTACACCTTC
CDR3 protein: CASSLQGTSRKTYGYTF

V gene: TRBV27
J gene: TRBJ1-3
D gene: -
clone size: -
CDR3 DNA: TGTGCCAGCAGTCCCGGGTTGATGGCCTCTGGAAACACCATATATTTT
CDR3 protein: CASSPGLMASGNTIYF

V gene: TRBV7-2
J gene: TRBJ1-3
D gene: -
clone size: many
CDR3 DNA: TGTGCCAGCAGCTTATCAGGGGACGGAAACACCATATATTTT
CDR3 protein: CASSLSGDGNTIYF